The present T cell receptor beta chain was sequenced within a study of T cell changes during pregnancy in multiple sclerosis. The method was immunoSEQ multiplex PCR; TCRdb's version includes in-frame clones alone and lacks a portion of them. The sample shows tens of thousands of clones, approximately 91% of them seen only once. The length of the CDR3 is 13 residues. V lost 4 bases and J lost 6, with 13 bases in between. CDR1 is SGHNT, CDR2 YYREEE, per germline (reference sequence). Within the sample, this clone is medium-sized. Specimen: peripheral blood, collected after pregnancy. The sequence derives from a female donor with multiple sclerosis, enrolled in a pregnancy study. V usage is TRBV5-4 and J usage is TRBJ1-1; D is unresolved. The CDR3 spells CASSQEDAAEAFF. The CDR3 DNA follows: TGTGCCAGCAGCCAGGAGGACGCGGCTGAAGCTTTCTTT.